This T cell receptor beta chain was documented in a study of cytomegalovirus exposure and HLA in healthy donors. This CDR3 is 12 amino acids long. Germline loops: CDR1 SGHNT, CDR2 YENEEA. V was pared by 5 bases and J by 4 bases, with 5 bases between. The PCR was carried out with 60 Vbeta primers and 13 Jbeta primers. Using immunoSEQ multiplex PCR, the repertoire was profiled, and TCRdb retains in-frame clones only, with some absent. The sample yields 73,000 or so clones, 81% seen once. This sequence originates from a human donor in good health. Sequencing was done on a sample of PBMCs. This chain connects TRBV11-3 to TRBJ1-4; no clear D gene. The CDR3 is CASSTNNEKLFF. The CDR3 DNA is TGTGCCAGCAGCACAAATAATGAAAAACTGTTTTTT.